The next 8 T cell receptor beta chains were all read from a single sample in a study of blood T cell repertoires in COVID-19. TCRdb keeps only in-frame clones here, not all; method: immunoSEQ multiplex PCR. The table lists some 66,000 clones, around 90% of them singletons. Material for sequencing was peripheral blood. Receptor source: a human donor in a cohort sampled during active COVID-19.

The rearrangement links TRBV7-3 to TRBJ2-7, with D possibly being TRBD2 (5 bases). V dropped 4 bases and J dropped 3 bases, with 10 bases sitting between them. This CDR3 has 13 residues. The germline V gene has CDR1 SGHTA and CDR2 FQGTGA. CDR3: CASSSRGGYEQYF. CDR3 bases: TGTGCCAGCAGCTCCCGAGGAGGCTACGAGCAGTACTTC.

The chain employs TRBV2 and TRBJ1-5; tentatively, D is TRBD1 (6 bases). The length of the CDR3 is 16 residues. Between the trimmed V and J ends, which lost 2 bases and 6 bases, there was a span of 17 bases. Germline V gene data show CDR1 as SNHLY and CDR2 as FYNNEI. CDR3 nucleotides: TGTGCCAGCAGTGAATTCGGGGGGCGACATGCTCAGCCCCAGCATTTT. As protein: CASSEFGGRHAQPQHF. The whole variable domain, filled in from reference TRBV2 and TRBJ1-5, reads EPEVTQTPSHQVTQMGQEVILRCVPISNHLYFYWYRQILGQKVEFLVSFYNNEISEKSEIFDDQFSVERPDGSNFTLKIRSTKLEDSAMYFCASSEFGGRHAQPQHFGDGTRLSIL.

V and J are TRBV5-4 and TRBJ2-3; 9 bases line up with TRBD1. J gave up 4 bases and V 3 bases, and 12 bases lay outside the gene matches. The CDR3 is made up of 17 amino acids. The germline gives CDR1 SGHNT, CDR2 YYREEE (reference sequence). The chain's CDR3 is CASSYFVGDRVADTQYF. The CDR3 DNA sequence: TGTGCCAGCAGCTATTTTGTGGGGGACAGGGTCGCAGATACGCAGTATTTT.

As regards this clone: At one boundary the junction diverges from the germline segment, which might be a read error. Other nucleotide sequences in the sample specify the same CDR3. The chain recombines TRBV20-1 with TRBJ2-7; D is perhaps TRBD2 (6 bases). The CDR3 totals 11 residues. Germline CDR1 reads DFQATT; CDR2 reads SNEGSKA (reference sequence). CDR3 in DNA: TGCAGTGCCAGGACTACCTATGAGCAGTACTTC. This encodes CSARTTYEQYF.

This chain uses TRBV4-3 with TRBJ1-1, with 9 bases that match TRBD1. J was trimmed by 6 bases and V by 3 bases; bases with no gene match: 5. The CDR3 is made up of 14 amino acids. The germline CDR1 and CDR2 sequences are LGHNA and YSLEER. The DNA of the CDR3 is TGCGCCAGCAGCCAGACACAGGGGGCGGCTGAAGCTTTCTTT. Translation: CASSQTQGAAEAFF.

The table lists this clone with a count of one. The chain couples TRBV7-3 to TRBJ1-6; possibly TRBD1 for D (6 bases). V gave up 4 bases and J gave up 1 base, with 17 bases separating them. Germline CDR1 is SGHTA and CDR2 is FQGTGA. CDR3 size: 18 residues. CDR3 nucleotide sequence: TGTGCCAGCAGCTATGAGAAACAGGGCCAATCCTATAATTCACCCCTCCACTTT. Translating gives CASSYEKQGQSYNSPLHF. The variable domain in full, completed from reference TRBV7-3 and TRBJ1-6, reads GAGVSQTPSNKVTEKGKYVELRCDPISGHTALYWYRQSLGQGPEFLIYFQGTGAADDSGLPNDRFFAVRPEGSVSTLKIQRTERGDSAVYLCASSYEKQGQSYNSPLHFGNGTRLTVT.

The chain carries TRBV5-1 and TRBJ2-7; 8 bases map to TRBD2. Germline lookup yields CDR1 SGHRS and CDR2 YFSETQ. V was pared by 3 bases and J by 7 bases, with 6 bases of the junction left unmatched. The CDR3 sequence is 13 residues long. CDR3: CASSWERGREQYF. The CDR3 DNA reads as TGCGCCAGCAGCTGGGAGCGGGGGCGGGAGCAGTACTTC.

The chain carries TRBV4-3 and TRBJ2-4; perhaps TRBD1 as D (5 bases). CDR1 and CDR2 from the germline V gene are LGHNA and YSLEER. This CDR3 region has 17 residues. With 2 bases removed from V and 0 bases from J, the gap between germline ends came to 14 bases. Here the CDR3 DNA reads TGCGCCAGCAGCCAAAGTTTGGCAGGGCTAGCCAAAAACATTCAGTACTTC. It encodes CASSQSLAGLAKNIQYF.